This entry lists 24 T cell receptor beta chains sequenced from one sample in a study of T-cell memory formation after mild COVID-19. TCRdb used MiXCR to reprocess the 5' RACE reads, holding one entry per CDR3 protein. Found here are 250,000 to 350,000 distinct CDR3 sequences, roughly 21% of them singletons; the top ten hold over 20%. The sequencing sample was made of PBMCs or a T cell subset sorted from them (not recorded which). These receptors all stem from a man aged 18 to 30 who had mild COVID-19 (a few samples of this study predate the infection). Cell type and time point are not known.

The chain uses TRBV28 and TRBJ1-1; TRBD1 aligns across 7 bases. Germline values: CDR1 MDHEN, CDR2 SYDVKM. The length of the CDR3 is 15 residues. Germline trimming cut 4 bases from V and 7 bases from J; bases unmatched to any gene: 12. CDR3 residues: CASSSRVTAGGEAFF. For the CDR3, the DNA is TGTGCCAGCAGTTCCCGTGTTACGGCAGGGGGTGAAGCTTTCTTT.

This clonotype turned up a few times. For the CDR3, the DNA is TGTGCCAGCAGCCCGGGTCTAAACACAGATACGCAGTATTTT. Its translation is CASSPGLNTDTQYF. The genes are TRBV7-2 and TRBJ2-3; D is uncertain. Trimming removed 5 bases at V and 2 bases at J, with 11 bases between. The CDR3 contains 14 residues. The germline CDR1 and CDR2 sequences are SGHTA and FQGNSA.

This clonotype has just a few counts. CDR3 protein: CASRSAGEGQYF. CDR3 coding DNA: TGTGCCAGCAGGTCGGCGGGGGAGGGCCAGTACTTC. The chain recombines TRBV12-3 or TRBV12-4 with TRBJ2-5; 7 positions match TRBD2. CDR3 length: 12 amino acids. Trimming took 6 bases from V and 10 from J; bases not matched to a gene: 8.

V gene TRBV20-1 combines with J gene TRBJ2-3; 10 nucleotides line up with TRBD2. Germline trimming cut 3 bases from V and 5 bases from J; bases unmatched to any gene: 5. The CDR3 length is 14 residues. Germline CDR1 is DFQATT and CDR2 is SNEGSKA (reference sequence). The CDR3 DNA is TGCAGTGCTAGGAAGCGGGGGGGCCTAGATACGCAGTATTTT. This codes for CSARKRGGLDTQYF.

In this sample, this clonotype turned up a few times. The V gene is TRBV5-1, the J gene TRBJ2-3; D may be TRBD1 (6 bases). The CDR3 is made up of 17 amino acids. CDR1 is SGHRS, CDR2 YFSETQ, per germline. The V gene lost 6 bases and the J gene lost 0 bases, with 20 bases spanning the gap. CDR3 in amino acids: CASTPLGAGLSTDTQYF. In DNA, the CDR3 is TGCGCCAGCACCCCTCTGGGGGCAGGTCTTAGCACAGATACGCAGTATTTT. The full variable domain, rest sourced from reference TRBV5-1 and TRBJ2-3, is KAGVTQTPRYLIKTRGQQVTLSCSPISGHRSVSWYQQTPGQGLQFLFEYFSETQRNKGNFPGRFSGRQFSNSRSEMNVSTLELGDSALYLCASTPLGAGLSTDTQYFGPGTRLTVL.

This clonotype appeared a few times. This rearrangement joins TRBV12-3 or TRBV12-4 to TRBJ1-2, with D perhaps TRBD1 (5 bases). V lost 5 bases and J 5 bases, leaving 24 bases between the germline ends. The CDR3 is 17 residues long. The CDR3 region is CASSPPSWRDGLYGYTF. CDR3 DNA sequence: TGTGCCAGCAGTCCTCCCTCATGGCGGGACGGACTATATGGCTACACCTTC.

The rearrangement uses TRBV5-1 and TRBJ2-3, with D perhaps matching TRBD2 (5 bases). The CDR3 is made up of 14 amino acids. The germline gives CDR1 SGHRS, CDR2 YFSETQ. The V and J ends lost 2 bases and 5 bases respectively, with 12 bases between them. In DNA form, the CDR3 reads TGCGCCAGCAGCTTTGGGTCAGGAGGAGATACGCAGTATTTT. This encodes CASSFGSGGDTQYF.

The V call is TRBV7-9, the J call TRBJ1-1; maybe TRBD1 (5 bases). The CDR3 sequence is 13 residues long. The V end was cut by 4 bases, the J end by 10 bases, with 16 bases between. Germline lookup yields CDR1 SEHNR and CDR2 FQNEAQ (reference sequence). CDR3: CASSSNSGIPAFF. CDR3 DNA sequence: TGTGCCAGCAGCTCTAACTCAGGGATTCCAGCTTTCTTT.

The chain links TRBV2 to TRBJ1-4; D not resolved. The CDR3 spans 13 residues. The V gene lost 5 bases and the J gene lost 0 bases, with 4 bases spanning the gap. Germline V CDR1 and CDR2: SNHLY, FYNNEI. CDR3 loop: CASSPTTNEKLFF. For the CDR3, the DNA is TGTGCCAGCAGTCCCACAACTAATGAAAAACTGTTTTTT.

This clonotype appeared a few times. The rearrangement links TRBV20-1 to TRBJ2-7; 9 nucleotides match TRBD2. CDR1 is DFQATT, CDR2 SNEGSKA, per germline (reference sequence). Losses at the gene ends were 3 bases for V and 2 bases for J; bases not matched to a gene: 11. The CDR3 has 16 residues. This CDR3 is CSASRVAGEEAYEQYF. The CDR3 coding sequence is TGCAGTGCTAGTCGGGTAGCGGGGGAAGAAGCCTACGAGCAGTACTTC.

This clonotype was found a few times. The chain carries TRBV12-3 or TRBV12-4 and TRBJ1-1; 7 bases fit TRBD1. V trimming: 7 bases; J trimming: 1 base; junction bases outside the gene matches: 6. The CDR3 length is 14 residues. Here the CDR3 DNA reads TGTGCCAGCACATTACAGGGGTCGAACACTGAAGCTTTCTTT. The encoded protein is CASTLQGSNTEAFF.

V usage is TRBV6-1 and J usage is TRBJ1-4; D uncertain. The germline V gene has CDR1 MNHNS and CDR2 SASEGT. CDR3 length: 13 residues. V dropped 4 bases and J dropped 8 bases, with 11 bases sitting between them. For the CDR3, the DNA is TGTGCCAGCAGTGCCCGGGATACCGAAAAACTGTTTTTT. Translating gives CASSARDTEKLFF.

This chain joins TRBV12-3 or TRBV12-4 and TRBJ1-2, with D possibly TRBD1 on 6 matching bases. The CDR3 extends over 13 amino acids. Trimming stripped 4 bases from V and 12 bases from J, with 18 bases between. The DNA for the CDR3 is TGTGCCAGCAGTTCCCCCGGTCCTAGGGGGAACACCTTC. Protein product: CASSSPGPRGNTF.

The rearrangement joins TRBV4-3 to TRBJ1-3; D ambiguous. Germline-derived CDR1 and CDR2 are LGHNA and YSLEER. The CDR3 has 15 residues. With 3 bases removed from V and 0 bases from J, the gap between germline ends came to 9 bases. Written as DNA, the CDR3 is TGCGCCAGCAGCCACGGACGGGGCTCTGGAAACACCATATATTTT. Encoded protein: CASSHGRGSGNTIYF.

This clonotype was counted a few times. V usage is TRBV12-3 or TRBV12-4 and J usage is TRBJ2-1; D may correspond to TRBD1 or TRBD2 (5 bases each). V dropped 4 bases and J dropped 15 bases, with 19 bases sitting between them. This CDR3 contains 13 residues. CDR3 DNA: TGTGCCAGCAGTTCATCACGGGGCCCTCGGGTGTTCTTC. Translation: CASSSSRGPRVFF.

This clonotype turned up a few times. The V and J genes are TRBV6-5 and TRBJ2-5; tentatively, D is TRBD1 (5 bases). V lost 6 bases and J lost 5, with 19 bases in between. Germline V gene lookup returns CDR1 MNHEY and CDR2 SVGAGI. This CDR3 is 15 amino acids long. The CDR3, as DNA: TGTGCCAGCAGACTGGGGCTGCAGACCCGGGAGACCCAGTACTTC. Translated: CASRLGLQTRETQYF.

There are a few counts of this clonotype. The genes are TRBV12-3 or TRBV12-4 and TRBJ2-7; no reliable D call. The V end lost 6 bases, the J end lost 3 bases, and 9 bases lay between the germline ends. The CDR3 consists of 12 residues. In nucleotides, the CDR3 is TGTGCCAGCAGCACGGTTATCTACGAGCAGTACTTC. This sequence encodes CASSTVIYEQYF.

This clonotype was detected a few times. The J gene is TRBJ2-7, the V gene TRBV19; D gene unclear. The CDR3 totals 14 residues. V dropped 7 bases and J dropped 7 bases, with 20 bases sitting between them. Germline V gives CDR1 LNHDA, CDR2 SQIVND (reference sequence). The CDR3 reads CASTTTWAQEEQYF. The CDR3 DNA follows: TGTGCCAGTACCACGACCTGGGCCCAAGAGGAGCAGTACTTC.

This clonotype was seen a handful of times. The chain combines TRBV6-5 with TRBJ2-3, with D perhaps TRBD2 (7 bases). Germline-derived CDR1 and CDR2 are MNHEY and SVGAGI. V shed 2 bases and J shed 3 bases, with 18 bases lying between them. CDR3 length: 17 residues. CDR3 amino acids: CASSYGGGGGATDTQYF. The DNA of the CDR3 is TGTGCCAGCAGTTACGGCGGAGGGGGGGGGGCGACAGATACGCAGTATTTT.

A note on this clonotype: A much larger clone is a single base away; this may be a read error. This chain links TRBV7-2 with TRBJ2-2, with 7 bases matching TRBD2. J lost 1 base, V lost 6 bases, and 2 bases had no gene match. Germline assignment: CDR1 SGHTA and CDR2 FQGNSA. CDR3 size: 14 residues. The CDR3 loop is CASSERGNTGELFF. The CDR3 DNA reads as TGTGCCAGCAGTGAGCGGGGGAACACCGGGGAGCTGTTTTTT.

This clonotype was seen ten or more times. V is TRBV5-1 and J is TRBJ2-3; unclear D gene. Germline V gene sequence: CDR1 SGHRS, CDR2 YFSETQ. This CDR3 comprises 13 residues. The V end was cut by 4 bases, the J end by 1 base, with 7 bases between. Here the CDR3 DNA reads TGCGCCAGCAGCCCGGCGGGCACAGATACGCAGTATTTT. Translating it yields CASSPAGTDTQYF.

This chain joins TRBV4-3 and TRBJ2-1; TRBD2 matches 10 bases. The germline gives CDR1 LGHNA, CDR2 YSLEER. The CDR3 has 16 residues. V dropped 3 bases and J dropped 2; count of bases not matched to a gene: 4. The CDR3 spells CASSHLLAGAYNEQFF. For the CDR3, the DNA is TGCGCCAGCAGCCACCTGCTAGCGGGGGCCTACAATGAGCAGTTCTTC.

This clonotype was seen more than once but under ten times. V usage is TRBV12-3 or TRBV12-4 and J usage is TRBJ1-1; unclear D gene. The CDR3 length is 12 residues. Trimming took off 3 bases at V and 4 bases at J, with 6 bases between the two ends. CDR3 bases: TGTGCCAGCAGTTTCCGGGCCACTGAAGCTTTCTTT. As protein: CASSFRATEAFF.

The genes are TRBV2 and TRBJ1-3, with a possible D match to TRBD1 (6 bases). Germline CDR1 is SNHLY and CDR2 is FYNNEI. Trimming removed 7 bases from V and 3 bases from J, with 22 bases in between. The CDR3 has 17 amino acids. CDR3 sequence reads: CASIPRISGAFGNTIYF. CDR3 nucleotides: TGTGCCAGCATACCGAGGATTTCAGGGGCCTTTGGAAACACCATATATTTT.